This TCR beta chain emerged from a study of blood T cell repertoires in COVID-19. About the research overall: Samples of COVID-19 (acute and convalescent) were obtained from the United States, Italy and Spain. PBMCs, B-cell-depleted T cells, or T cells were the source of the cDNA or gDNA that made up the material.

The V gene's germline CDR1 is LGHDT and CDR2 YNNKEL (reference sequence). The CDR3 loop spans 14 amino acids. V was pared by 1 base and J by 11 bases, with 9 bases of the junction left unmatched. Authors' analysis steps: Reference gene primer amplification in the assay estimated nucleated cell counts. Only in-frame clones appear in the TCRdb table, and some are missing; sequencing was by immunoSEQ multiplex PCR. The V and J calls and clone size were taken over from that table, and D and trimming were inferred from the DNA. The sample has tens of thousands of clones, about 87% seen once. The chain is built from TRBV3-1 (or the pseudogene TRBV3-2) and TRBJ2-7, with TRBD2 matching 9 bases. The TCR comes from a man between 50 and 59 years old with active COVID-19. The sequencing input was peripheral blood. CDR3 sequence reads: CASSQVNSGSLKYF. Written as DNA, the CDR3 is TGTGCCAGCAGCCAAGTAAATAGCGGGAGTTTAAAGTACTTC.